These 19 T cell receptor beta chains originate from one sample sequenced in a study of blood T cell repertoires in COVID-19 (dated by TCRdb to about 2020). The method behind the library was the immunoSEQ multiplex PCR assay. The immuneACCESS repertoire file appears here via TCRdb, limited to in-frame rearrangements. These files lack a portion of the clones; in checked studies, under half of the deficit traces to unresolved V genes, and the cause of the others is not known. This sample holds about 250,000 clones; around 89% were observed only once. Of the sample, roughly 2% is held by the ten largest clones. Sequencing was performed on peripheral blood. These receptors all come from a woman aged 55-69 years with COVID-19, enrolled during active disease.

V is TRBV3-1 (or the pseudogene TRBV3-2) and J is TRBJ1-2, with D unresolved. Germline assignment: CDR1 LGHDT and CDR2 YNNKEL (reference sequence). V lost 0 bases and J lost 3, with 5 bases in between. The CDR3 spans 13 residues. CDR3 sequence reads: CASSQDRDYGYTF. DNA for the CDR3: TGTGCCAGCAGCCAAGATAGAGACTATGGCTACACCTTC.

The CDR3 loop is CASSYGEMNTEAFF. The DNA of the CDR3 is TGTGCCAGCAGTTACGGGGAGATGAACACTGAAGCTTTCTTT. The chain links TRBV6-2 or TRBV6-3 to TRBJ1-1; no definite D call. Germline V gene data show CDR1 as MNHEY and CDR2 as SVGEGT. V was shortened by 2 bases and J by 0 bases, with 7 bases between the two germline ends. The CDR3 sequence is 14 residues long.

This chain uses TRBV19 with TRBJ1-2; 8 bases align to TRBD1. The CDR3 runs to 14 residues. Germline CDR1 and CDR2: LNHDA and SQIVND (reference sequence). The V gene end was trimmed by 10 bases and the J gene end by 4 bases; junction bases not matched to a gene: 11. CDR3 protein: CATKETGVSYGYTF. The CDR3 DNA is TGTGCCACCAAAGAGACAGGGGTCTCCTATGGCTACACCTTC.

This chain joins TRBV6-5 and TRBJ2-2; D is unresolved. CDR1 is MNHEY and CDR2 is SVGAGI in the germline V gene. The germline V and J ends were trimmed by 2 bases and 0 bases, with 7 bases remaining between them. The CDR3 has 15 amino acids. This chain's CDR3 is CASSYATANTGELFF. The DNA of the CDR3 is TGTGCCAGCAGTTACGCCACGGCGAACACCGGGGAGCTGTTTTTT.

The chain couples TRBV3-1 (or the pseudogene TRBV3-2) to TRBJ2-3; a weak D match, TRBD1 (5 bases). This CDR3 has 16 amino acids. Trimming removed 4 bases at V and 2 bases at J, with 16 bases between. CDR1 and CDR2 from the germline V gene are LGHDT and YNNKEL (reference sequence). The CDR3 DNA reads TGTGCCAGCAGCCCGAACCACGCAGGGAACACAGATACGCAGTATTTT. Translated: CASSPNHAGNTDTQYF.

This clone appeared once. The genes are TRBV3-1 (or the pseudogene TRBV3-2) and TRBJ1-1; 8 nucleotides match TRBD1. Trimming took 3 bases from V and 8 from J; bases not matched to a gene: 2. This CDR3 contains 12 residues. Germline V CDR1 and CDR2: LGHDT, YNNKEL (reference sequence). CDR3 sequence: CASSHRTGEAFF. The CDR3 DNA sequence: TGTGCCAGCAGCCACCGGACAGGGGAAGCTTTCTTT.

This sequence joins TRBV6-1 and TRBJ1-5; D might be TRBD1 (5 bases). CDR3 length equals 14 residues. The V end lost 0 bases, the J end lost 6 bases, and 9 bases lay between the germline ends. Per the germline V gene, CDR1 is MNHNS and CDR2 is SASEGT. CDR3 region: CASSEASRAQPQHF. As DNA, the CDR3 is TGTGCCAGCAGTGAAGCGTCCAGGGCTCAGCCCCAGCATTTT.

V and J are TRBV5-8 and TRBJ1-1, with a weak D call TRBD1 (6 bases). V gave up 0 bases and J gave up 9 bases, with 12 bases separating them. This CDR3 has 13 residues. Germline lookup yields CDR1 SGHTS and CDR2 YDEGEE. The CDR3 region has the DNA TGTGCCAGCAGCTTGGAAATGGGACAAAAAGCTTTCTTT. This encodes CASSLEMGQKAFF.

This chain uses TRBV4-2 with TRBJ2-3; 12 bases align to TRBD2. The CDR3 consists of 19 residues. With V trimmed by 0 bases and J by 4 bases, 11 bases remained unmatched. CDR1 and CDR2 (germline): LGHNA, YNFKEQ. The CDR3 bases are TGTGCCAGCAGCCAAGAGGGGGCTAGCGGGGGGGCCTCAGCAGATACGCAGTATTTT. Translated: CASSQEGASGGASADTQYF.

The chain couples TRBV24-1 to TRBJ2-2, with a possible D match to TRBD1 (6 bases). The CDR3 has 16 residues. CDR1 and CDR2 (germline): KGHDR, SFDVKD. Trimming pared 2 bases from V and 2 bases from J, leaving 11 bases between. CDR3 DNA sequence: TGTGCCACCAGTGATTGGGGACACCAAAACACCGGGGAGCTGTTTTTT. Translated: CATSDWGHQNTGELFF.

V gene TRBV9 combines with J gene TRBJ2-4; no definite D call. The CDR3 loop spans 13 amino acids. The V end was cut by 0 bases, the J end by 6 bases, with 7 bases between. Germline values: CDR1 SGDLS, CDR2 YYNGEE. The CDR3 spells CASSVDNGNIQYF. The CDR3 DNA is TGTGCCAGCAGCGTAGATAACGGAAACATTCAGTACTTC.

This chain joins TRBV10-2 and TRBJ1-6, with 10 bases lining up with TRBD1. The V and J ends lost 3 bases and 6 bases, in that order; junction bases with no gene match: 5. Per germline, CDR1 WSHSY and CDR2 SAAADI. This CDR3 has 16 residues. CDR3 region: CASSEGTGVTNSPLHF. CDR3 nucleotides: TGCGCCAGCAGTGAAGGGACAGGGGTTACTAATTCACCCCTCCACTTT.

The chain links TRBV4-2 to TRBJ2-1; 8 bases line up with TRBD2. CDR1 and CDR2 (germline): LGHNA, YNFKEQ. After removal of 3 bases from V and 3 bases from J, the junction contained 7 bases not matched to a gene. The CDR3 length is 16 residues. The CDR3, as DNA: TGTGCCAGCAGCCACTACGGGGGGGCCTTCTACAATGAGCAGTTCTTC. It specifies CASSHYGGAFYNEQFF.

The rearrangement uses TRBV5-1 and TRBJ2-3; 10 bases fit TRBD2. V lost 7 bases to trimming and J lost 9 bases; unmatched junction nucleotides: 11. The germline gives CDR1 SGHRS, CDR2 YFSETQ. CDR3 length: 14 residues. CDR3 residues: CASETSGSVGTQYF. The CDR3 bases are TGCGCCAGCGAGACTAGCGGGTCTGTGGGGACGCAGTATTTT.

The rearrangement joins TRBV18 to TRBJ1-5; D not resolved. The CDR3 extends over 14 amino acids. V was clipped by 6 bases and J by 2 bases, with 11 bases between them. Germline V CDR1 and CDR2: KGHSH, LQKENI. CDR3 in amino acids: CASSSAGGNQPQHF. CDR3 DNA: TGTGCCAGCTCCTCCGCGGGTGGCAATCAGCCCCAGCATTTT.

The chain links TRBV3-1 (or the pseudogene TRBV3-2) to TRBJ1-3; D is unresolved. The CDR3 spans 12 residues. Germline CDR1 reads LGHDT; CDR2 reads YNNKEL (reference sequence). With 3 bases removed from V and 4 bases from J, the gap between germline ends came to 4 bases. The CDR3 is CASSQAGNTIYF. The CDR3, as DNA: TGTGCCAGCAGCCAGGCCGGAAACACCATATATTTT.

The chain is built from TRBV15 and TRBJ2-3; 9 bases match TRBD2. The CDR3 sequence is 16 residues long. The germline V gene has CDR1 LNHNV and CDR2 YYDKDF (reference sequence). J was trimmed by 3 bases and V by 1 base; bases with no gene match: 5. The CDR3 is CATSRVAGGPTDTQYF. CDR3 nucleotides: TGTGCCACCAGCAGAGTTGCGGGGGGGCCGACAGATACGCAGTATTTT.

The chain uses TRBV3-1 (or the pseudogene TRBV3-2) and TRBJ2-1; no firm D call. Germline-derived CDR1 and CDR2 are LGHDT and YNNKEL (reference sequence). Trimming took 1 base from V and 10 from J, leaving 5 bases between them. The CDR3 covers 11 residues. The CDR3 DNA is TGTGCCAGCAGCCAAGGGAGCGAGCAGTTCTTC. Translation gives CASSQGSEQFF.

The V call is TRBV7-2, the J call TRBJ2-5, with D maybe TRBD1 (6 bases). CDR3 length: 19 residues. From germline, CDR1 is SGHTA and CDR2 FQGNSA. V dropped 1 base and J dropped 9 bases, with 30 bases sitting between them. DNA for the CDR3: TGTGCCAGCAGCTTAGTTCCTGTAGGGTCGGGACACCTAAGTACGGCCCAGTACTTC. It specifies CASSLVPVGSGHLSTAQYF.